This T cell receptor (beta chain) comes out of a study of cytomegalovirus exposure and HLA in healthy donors. Study conclusions and caveats: The authors listed around 150 TCR beta chains as cytomegalovirus-associated. Despite most TCR sequences being rare, some public TCRs occurred in many donors.

As for this clone: Its antigen is unidentified.

The CDR3 length is 11 residues. Trimming removed 11 bases at V and 5 bases at J, with 12 bases between. The germline V gene encodes CDR1 SGHTA and CDR2 FQGNSA. It was the approximately 120-subject validation cohort, separate from the roughly 700-subject first cohort, to which the donors belonged. Assay used: immunoSEQ multiplex PCR; TCRdb lists only in-frame clones, some missing. Of 100,000 to 120,000 clones listed, roughly nine tenths were seen once; the top ten hold under 2%. Sequencing input: PBMCs. The chain joins TRBV7-2 to TRBJ1-2; a weak D match, TRBD1 (5 bases). The sequence came from a woman younger than 30 in good health and CMV-seronegative. The DNA of the CDR3 is TGTGCCTGGGGGGAACGGTATGGCTACACCTTC. Translation gives CAWGERYGYTF.